The T cell receptor beta chain described here comes from a study of CD8+CD57+ T cells in acquired aplastic anemia. Broader study findings: There were 25 to 35 CD8+ CDR3 sequences that occurred in both patients and controls. For CD8+ Simpson's diversity, patients and controls showed no significant difference.

Both TCR beta VDJ combination and CDR3 sequence profiling were carried out. Genomic DNA was the template for this profiling. One entry per CDR3 protein, called by TCRdb with MiXCR from the reads. The table has around 51,000 distinct CDR3 sequences, 55% to 75% seen once. From germline, CDR1 is SEHNR and CDR2 FQNEAQ (reference sequence). This CDR3 is built from 14 residues. Trimming stripped 0 bases from V and 9 bases from J, with 9 bases between. Worth noting for this clonotype: What it binds is not known.

Sequenced sample: sorted CD4+, CD8+, or CD8+CD57+ T cells (not recorded which) from PBMCs. The genes are TRBV7-9 and TRBJ1-6; no definite D call. This TCR came from a human donor in good health, serving as a control. The CDR3 DNA sequence: TGTGCCAGCAGCTTAGCAAGATGTGGTTCACCCCTCCACTTT. As protein: CASSLARCGSPLHF.